This TCR beta chain was profiled in a study of blood T cell repertoires in COVID-19. TCRdb's table, derived via immunoSEQ multiplex PCR, lists solely in-frame clones and lacks some. Counted here are about 160,000 clones, roughly 91% occurring once; the ten biggest clones make up under 5%. CDR1 and CDR2 from the germline V gene are MGHDK and SYGVNS. This CDR3 spans 15 amino acids. J gave up 2 bases and V 3 bases, and 5 bases lay outside the gene matches. The V call is TRBV25-1, the J call TRBJ2-5; 8 nucleotides align to TRBD2. Material: peripheral blood. The TCR originated in a woman aged 50 to 60 with acute or convalescent COVID-19. CDR3 region: CASSDRGGIQETQYF. The CDR3 DNA follows: TGTGCCAGCAGTGATCGGGGGGGGATACAAGAGACCCAGTACTTC.